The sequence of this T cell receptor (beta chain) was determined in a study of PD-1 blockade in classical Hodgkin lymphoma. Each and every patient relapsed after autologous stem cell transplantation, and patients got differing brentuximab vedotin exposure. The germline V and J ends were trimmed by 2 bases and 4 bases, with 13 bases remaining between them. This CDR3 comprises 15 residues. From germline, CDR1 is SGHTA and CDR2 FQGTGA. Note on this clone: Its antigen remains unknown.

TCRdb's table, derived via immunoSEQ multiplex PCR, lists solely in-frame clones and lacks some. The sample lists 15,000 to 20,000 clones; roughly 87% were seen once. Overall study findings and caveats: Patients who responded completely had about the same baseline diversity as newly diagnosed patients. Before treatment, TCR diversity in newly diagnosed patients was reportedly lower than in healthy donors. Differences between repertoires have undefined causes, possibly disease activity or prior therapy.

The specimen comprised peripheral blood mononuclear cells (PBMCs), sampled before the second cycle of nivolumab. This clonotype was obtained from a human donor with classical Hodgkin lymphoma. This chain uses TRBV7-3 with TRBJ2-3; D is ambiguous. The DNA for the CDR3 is TGTGCCAGCAGCTTAGATTTGGCCAGCGCAGATACGCAGTATTTT. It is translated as CASSLDLASADTQYF.